These 8 T cell receptor beta chains came from one sample sequenced in a study of somatic mutations in cytotoxic T cells in rheumatoid arthritis. Repertoires were generated with immunoSEQ multiplex PCR, while TCRdb's copy carries only in-frame clones and drops some. The profile shows around 29,000 clones, roughly 80% of them singletons. Sequences were obtained from CD8+ T cells sorted from blood. Receptors were obtained from an adult with rheumatoid arthritis.

The rearrangement links TRBV9 to TRBJ1-1; a weak D match, TRBD1 (6 bases). The germline V gene has CDR1 SGDLS and CDR2 YYNGEE. Trimming pared 0 bases from V and 4 bases from J, leaving 13 bases between. This CDR3 spans 15 amino acids. The CDR3 loop is CASSVVGQGRTEAFF. Written as DNA, the CDR3 is TGTGCCAGCAGCGTAGTAGGGCAGGGGCGCACTGAAGCTTTCTTT.

V gene TRBV7-9 combines with J gene TRBJ1-4; the D is unclear. Germline CDR1 is SEHNR and CDR2 is FQNEAQ (reference sequence). Deletions cut 1 base from V and 8 bases from J, with 11 bases between. This CDR3 has 14 amino acids. CDR3 bases: TGTGCCAGCAGCTTAGAGGACCCTGGGGAAAAACTGTTTTTT. Translating it yields CASSLEDPGEKLFF.

This clone has only one observation. The chain uses TRBV4-1 and TRBJ2-1; D assignment may be TRBD1 or TRBD2 (5 bases each). The CDR3 runs to 13 residues. CDR1 is MGHRA, CDR2 YSYEKL, per germline. Trimming shortened V by 8 bases and J by 8 bases, and 16 bases separated the two germline ends. The CDR3 DNA reads TGCGCCAGCGCGATCGGGGCTCAGGATGAGCAGTTCTTC. As protein: CASAIGAQDEQFF.

The rearrangement uses TRBV2 and TRBJ2-3; D is ambiguous. Germline lookup yields CDR1 SNHLY and CDR2 FYNNEI. Trimming cost V 7 bases and J 5 bases, with 7 bases left between them. CDR3 length: 11 amino acids. In DNA form, the CDR3 reads TGTGCCAGCATTGGCGGAGATACGCAGTATTTT. Its translation is CASIGGDTQYF.

For the CDR3, the DNA is TGTGCCAGCAGTTTATTACGGGAGACCGGGGAGCTGTTTTTT. As protein: CASSLLRETGELFF. The chain combines TRBV28 with TRBJ2-2, with D perhaps matching TRBD2 (6 bases). The V and J ends lost 1 base and 5 bases respectively, with 8 bases between them. Germline loops: CDR1 MDHEN, CDR2 SYDVKM. CDR3 size: 14 residues.

This clone was found once. The V call is TRBV29-1, the J call TRBJ1-2; TRBD1 is a possible D gene (5 bases). The CDR3 is 16 residues long. The germline V gene encodes CDR1 SQVTM and CDR2 ANQGSEA. The ends were cut back, 0 bases at V and 4 bases at J, with 18 bases in the middle. CDR3 sequence: CSVEDAWGPRGYGYTF. In DNA form, the CDR3 reads TGCAGCGTTGAAGATGCTTGGGGACCTCGGGGCTATGGCTACACCTTC. Supplemented by reference TRBV29-1 and TRBJ1-2, the full variable domain reads SAVISQKPSRDICQRGTSLTIQCQVDSQVTMMFWYRQQPGQSLTLIATANQGSEATYESGFVIDKFPISRPNLTFSTLTVSNMSPEDSSIYLCSVEDAWGPRGYGYTFGSGTRLTVV.

The rearrangement uses TRBV19 and TRBJ1-4; 10 nucleotides align to TRBD1. The ends lost 6 bases at V and 6 bases at J; junction bases unmatched: 10. Germline V gene data show CDR1 as LNHDA and CDR2 as SQIVND (reference sequence). The CDR3 runs 16 residues. The CDR3 loop reads CASSLGRTGGDEKLFF. CDR3 nucleotides: TGTGCCAGTAGCCTAGGGCGGACAGGGGGGGATGAAAAACTGTTTTTT.

The sample holds one count of this clone. This chain uses TRBV4-3 with TRBJ1-2; D call uncertain. In germline, CDR1 is LGHNA, CDR2 YSLEER. The V gene lost 0 bases and the J gene lost 4 bases, with 15 bases spanning the gap. The CDR3 length is 16 residues. Written as DNA, the CDR3 is TGCGCCAGCAGCCAAGATAAAGCAGCTATTCCCTATGGCTACACCTTC. Its translation is CASSQDKAAIPYGYTF.